These T cell receptor beta chains were read from a single sample in a study of CD8+ T cells in alopecia areata. Generated by immunoSEQ multiplex PCR, the TCRdb table keeps only in-frame clones and is missing some. The top ten hold nearly 5% of the sample, which has 200,000 or so clones, roughly 50% seen once. The sequenced sample consisted of CD8+ T cells sorted from blood. The source is a human donor in good health. CDR3s include the opening cysteine and the closing phenylalanine or tryptophan.

TRBV10-3	16	TRBJ1-2	CAISEEGNPANYGYTF
TRBV4-1	16	TRBJ1-6	CASSETESSYNSPLHF
TRBV27	14	TRBJ1-1	CASSLGRMNTEAFF
TRBV27	13	TRBJ2-1	CASSLASNGEQFF
TRBV29-1	14	TRBJ2-4	CSVEGGTAKNIQYF
TRBV19	13	TRBJ1-2	CASRVGTAYGYTF
TRBV29-1	11	TRBJ2-7	CSVEVQGEQYF
TRBV4-1	14	TRBJ1-1	CASRQGLLYTEAFF
TRBV27	11	TRBJ2-1	CASSLYNEQFF
TRBV5-4	12	TRBJ1-4	CASSPGQGKLFF
TRBV10-2	12	TRBJ1-1	CASSGMNTEAFF
TRBV15	16	TRBJ2-2	CATSEGQENPTGELFF
TRBV11-2	16	TRBJ2-1	CASSLARDRAYNEQFF
TRBV9	15	TRBJ2-6	CASSVEGTGANVLTF
TRBV2	14	TRBJ2-2	CASRKDSNTGELFF
TRBV9	17	TRBJ2-3	CASSLWTSGGITDTQYF
TRBV4-1	14	TRBJ1-1	CASSPSQPSTEAFF
TRBV28	14	TRBJ1-1	CASSLTQGNTEAFF
TRBV6-5	14	TRBJ2-7	CASSYGAAAYEQYF
TRBV15	15	TRBJ2-5	CATSRDGLNQETQYF
TRBV2	14	TRBJ1-5	CASRDGQGNQPQHF
TRBV28	16	TRBJ1-5	CASSSDRAPSNQPQHF
TRBV13	13	TRBJ1-6	CASSLAGPSPLHF
TRBV12-5	16	TRBJ2-4	CASGLVLRTGGDIQYF
TRBV7-6	16	TRBJ2-3	CASSFKRGTSTDTQYF
TRBV6-1	13	TRBJ1-1	CASSLGQAAEAFF
TRBV15	15	TRBJ1-2	CATSRVAGLNYGYTF
TRBV30	13	TRBJ2-2	CACPRRDTGELFF
TRBV7-9	15	TRBJ2-7	CASSLGVGLPYEQYF
TRBV7-9	14	TRBJ2-5	CASSPLGGLETQYF
TRBV4-1	15	TRBJ2-3	CASSPGQGLTDTQYF
TRBV5-6	16	TRBJ2-3	CASSSPSGGAVDTQYF
TRBV25-1	12	TRBJ2-3	CASRQGGDTQYF
TRBV14	13	TRBJ1-2	CASSPGGVSGYTF
TRBV25-1	15	TRBJ2-3	CATQGWGQNTDTQYF
TRBV30	14	TRBJ2-3	CAWLLAGGSDTQYF
TRBV13	14	TRBJ2-7	CASSPRGPTYEQYF
TRBV25-1	12	TRBJ1-6	CASSESSGALHF
TRBV6-1	15	TRBJ2-7	CASSPGTPKPYEQYF
TRBV15	13	TRBJ2-1	CATSRVDYNEQFF
TRBV28	15	TRBJ1-6	CASSPGEVYNSPLHF
TRBV27	16	TRBJ2-1	CASSLILASGYNEQFF
TRBV29-1	12	TRBJ1-1	CSVEDGNTEAFF
TRBV11-2	14	TRBJ2-2	CAIGTGPNTGELFF
TRBV27	13	TRBJ2-3	CASSGRDTDTQYF
TRBV6-1	13	TRBJ1-1	CASLEGWNTEAFF
TRBV28	11	TRBJ2-5	CASSYGETQYF
TRBV7-9	13	TRBJ1-1	CASSTPIGTEAFF
TRBV5-6	14	TRBJ2-7	CASSPNRGWHEQYF
TRBV7-2	15	TRBJ2-1	CASSLYRGDQNEQFF
TRBV7-9	14	TRBJ1-2	CASSPSFRPRGYTF
TRBV13	13	TRBJ2-7	CATQTSSSYEQYF
TRBV5-1	13	TRBJ2-5	CASSLERVETQYF
TRBV6-5	13	TRBJ1-4	CASSYIDSEKLFF
TRBV7-9	13	TRBJ2-7	CASSFTGEHEQYF
TRBV25-1	13	TRBJ2-7	CASSGTSSYEQYF
TRBV29-1	12	TRBJ2-7	CSVEDQGQEQYF
TRBV5-4	13	TRBJ1-1	CASSSIMNTEAFF
TRBV29-1	14	TRBJ2-5	CSVEDGTGGETQYF